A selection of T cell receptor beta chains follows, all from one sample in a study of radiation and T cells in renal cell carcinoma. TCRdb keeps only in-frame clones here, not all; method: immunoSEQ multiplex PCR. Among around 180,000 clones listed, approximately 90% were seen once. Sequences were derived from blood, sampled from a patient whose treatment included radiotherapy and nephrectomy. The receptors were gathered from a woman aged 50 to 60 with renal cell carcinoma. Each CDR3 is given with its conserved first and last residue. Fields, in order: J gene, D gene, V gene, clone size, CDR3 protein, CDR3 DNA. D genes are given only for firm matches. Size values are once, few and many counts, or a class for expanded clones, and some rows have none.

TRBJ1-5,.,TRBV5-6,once,CASTDRRARAQPQHF,TGTGCCAGCACCGACAGGAGGGCCAGGGCTCAGCCCCAGCATTTT
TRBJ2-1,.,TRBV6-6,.,CASSYSGGFEQFF,TGTGCCAGCAGTTACTCAGGCGGGTTTGAGCAGTTCTTC
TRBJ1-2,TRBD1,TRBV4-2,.,CASASRGTDNYGYTF,TGTGCCAGCGCCAGTAGGGGGACAGATAACTATGGCTACACCTTC
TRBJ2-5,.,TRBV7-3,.,CASSTIREETQYF,TGTGCCAGCAGCACGATCAGGGAGGAGACCCAGTACTTC
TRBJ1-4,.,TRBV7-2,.,CASSRLGPGEKLFF,TGTGCCAGCAGCAGATTAGGACCGGGGGAAAAACTGTTTTTT
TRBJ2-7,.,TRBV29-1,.,CSVEFPQSSYEQYF,TGCAGCGTTGAATTTCCCCAAAGCTCCTACGAGCAGTACTTC
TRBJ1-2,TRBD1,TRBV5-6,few,CASSLNRGLGYTF,TGTGCCAGCAGCTTGAACAGGGGGCTGGGCTACACCTTC
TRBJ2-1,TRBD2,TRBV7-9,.,CASSPGLATEQFF,TGTGCCAGCAGCCCTGGACTAGCCACTGAGCAGTTCTTC
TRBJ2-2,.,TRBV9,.,CASSLGQQAGELFF,TGTGCCAGCAGCCTTGGACAGCAGGCCGGGGAGCTGTTTTTT
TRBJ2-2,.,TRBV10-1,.,CASSDSMNTGELFF,TGCGCCAGCAGTGACAGCATGAACACCGGGGAGCTGTTTTTT
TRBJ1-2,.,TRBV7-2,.,CASSSVRRHGYTF,TGTGCCAGCAGCTCAGTAAGGCGACATGGCTACACCTTC
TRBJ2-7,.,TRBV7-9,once,CASSLGPSYEQYF,TGTGCCAGCAGCTTAGGACCCTCCTACGAGCAGTACTTC
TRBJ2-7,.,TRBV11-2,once,CASSLGVQRYEQYF,TGTGCCAGCAGCTTAGGAGTACAGAGATACGAGCAGTACTTC
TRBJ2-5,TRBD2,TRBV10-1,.,CARGVAGAGETQYF,TGCGCCAGGGGAGTAGCGGGGGCGGGGGAGACCCAGTACTTC